These 28 T cell receptor beta chains share one sample of origin, sequenced in a study of early T cells in non-severe SARS-CoV-2 infection. In TCRdb, the 5' RACE reads were re-called with MiXCR into one record per CDR3 protein. The sample contains some 66,000 distinct CDR3 sequences, less than 9.5% of which appear only once. Sequenced: whole blood. The receptors shown here come from an adult who was a healthcare worker with PCR-confirmed SARS-CoV-2 infection or an uninfected control (not recorded which).

This clonotype came up many times. V gene TRBV28 combines with J gene TRBJ2-5; the match to TRBD2 covers 12 bases. The CDR3 has 15 amino acids. V was clipped by 8 bases and J by 1 base; unmatched bases: 5. Germline loops: CDR1 MDHEN, CDR2 SYDVKM. CDR3 loop: CASSTSGSGQETQYF. The CDR3 DNA reads TGTGCCAGCTCGACTAGCGGGAGCGGCCAAGAGACCCAGTACTTC.

This clonotype was observed at least ten times. The rearrangement uses TRBV20-1 and TRBJ2-5, with D perhaps TRBD1 (6 bases). V lost 6 bases to trimming and J lost 2 bases, with 19 bases between them. Germline V CDR1 and CDR2: DFQATT, SNEGSKA (reference sequence). The CDR3 contains 15 residues. The CDR3 sequence is CSAQAPGHTQETQYF. CDR3 nucleotide sequence: TGCAGTGCGCAGGCCCCGGGACATACACAAGAGACCCAGTACTTC.

Ten or more counts support this clonotype. J is TRBJ2-2 and V is TRBV18; tentatively, D is TRBD1 (6 bases). Germline lookup yields CDR1 KGHSH and CDR2 LQKENI. V gave up 9 bases and J gave up 4 bases, with 15 bases separating them. The CDR3 extends over 14 amino acids. CDR3 sequence (DNA): TGTGCCAGTCAAGGGGACACAGGCACCGGGGAGCTGTTTTTT. It encodes CASQGDTGTGELFF.

This clonotype has a count of ten or more. The chain recombines TRBV4-1 with TRBJ2-5; 9 nucleotides agree with TRBD2. The junction had 6 bases not matched to a gene; V was cut back by 3 bases and J by 4 bases. The V gene's germline CDR1 is MGHRA and CDR2 YSYEKL. The CDR3 covers 15 residues. The DNA of the CDR3 is TGCGCCAGCAGCCATCCCGGGACTAGCAGAGAGACCCAGTACTTC. Its translation: CASSHPGTSRETQYF.

This clonotype appeared a few times. In DNA, the CDR3 is TGTGCCAGCTCCCACGGGGCTAGCGACACAGATACGCAGTATTTT. This gives the protein CASSHGASDTDTQYF. The chain uses TRBV18 and TRBJ2-3; D is possibly TRBD2 (6 bases). Deletions cut 6 bases from V and 2 bases from J, with 15 bases between. CDR1 and CDR2 from the germline V gene are KGHSH and LQKENI. The CDR3 spans 15 residues.

This clonotype has ten or more counts. The CDR3, as DNA: TGTGCCAGCAGCACAGTGTTGGGAGTAGGAGATACGCAGTATTTT. Residues: CASSTVLGVGDTQYF. V gene TRBV7-9 combines with J gene TRBJ2-3; a possible D gene is TRBD2 (5 bases). This CDR3 comprises 15 residues. Trimming cost V 5 bases and J 5 bases, with 17 bases left between them. Germline-derived CDR1 and CDR2 are SEHNR and FQNEAQ (reference sequence).

Many counts were recorded for this clonotype. The gene calls are TRBV7-2 and TRBJ2-1; D perhaps matches TRBD2 (7 bases). The CDR3 runs to 15 residues. Trimming pared 5 bases from V and 7 bases from J, leaving 18 bases between. The germline V gene encodes CDR1 SGHTA and CDR2 FQGNSA. The CDR3 DNA reads TGTGCCAGCAGCCTCAACGGGGGCGGGAGTAATGAGCAGTTCTTC. Translated: CASSLNGGGSNEQFF.

The chain combines TRBV6-6 with TRBJ2-2; D may be TRBD2 (6 bases). From germline, CDR1 is MNHNY and CDR2 SVGAGI (reference sequence). V was cut by 2 bases and J by 4 bases, with 11 bases left in between. The CDR3 length is 15 residues. CDR3: CASSYAGPGTGELFF. The CDR3 DNA is TGTGCCAGCAGTTACGCGGGGCCCGGCACCGGGGAGCTGTTTTTT.

This clonotype was found a few times. The gene calls are TRBV18 and TRBJ1-1; 11 nucleotides align to TRBD1. CDR3 size: 16 residues. CDR1 is KGHSH and CDR2 is LQKENI in the germline V gene. V dropped 3 bases and J dropped 3; count of bases not matched to a gene: 6. The chain's CDR3 is CASSPNGQGADTEAFF. CDR3 nucleotides: TGTGCCAGCTCACCCAACGGACAGGGGGCAGACACTGAAGCTTTCTTT.

This clonotype was counted a few times. The chain combines TRBV7-2 with TRBJ2-6; no definite D call. The CDR3 is 15 amino acids. With 6 bases removed from V and 0 bases from J, the gap between germline ends came to 9 bases. The germline V gene has CDR1 SGHTA and CDR2 FQGNSA. The CDR3 DNA sequence: TGTGCCAGCAGTCTCGACCACTCTGGGGCCAACGTCCTGACTTTC. The encoded protein is CASSLDHSGANVLTF.

This clonotype was observed a few times. The gene calls are TRBV10-2 and TRBJ2-2; 7 bases fit TRBD2. Germline V gene lookup returns CDR1 WSHSY and CDR2 SAAADI. There are 15 residues in the CDR3. With V trimmed by 2 bases and J by 4 bases, 4 bases remained unmatched. The CDR3, as DNA: TGCGCCAGCAGTGAGGGTAGCGGGCTCACCGGGGAGCTGTTTTTT. Its protein is CASSEGSGLTGELFF.

This clonotype was counted at least ten times. The rearrangement links TRBV19 to TRBJ2-7, with D perhaps matching TRBD1 (5 bases). Germline-derived CDR1 and CDR2 are LNHDA and SQIVND (reference sequence). Trimming took off 8 bases at V and 8 bases at J, with 19 bases between the two ends. The CDR3 has 13 amino acids. This CDR3 is CASSQGSDNKQYF. CDR3 bases: TGTGCCAGTTCCCAGGGTTCGGACAACAAGCAGTACTTC.

This clonotype occurred a few times. This rearrangement joins TRBV2 to TRBJ1-2; D call uncertain. This CDR3 has 12 amino acids. Germline CDR1 SNHLY, CDR2 FYNNEI. The V end was cut by 7 bases, the J end by 8 bases, with 14 bases between. Here the CDR3 reads CASNYDGEGYTF. The DNA of the CDR3 is TGTGCCAGCAACTACGATGGAGAGGGCTACACCTTC.

This clonotype has ten or more counts. The chain carries TRBV3-1 and TRBJ1-6; 11 nucleotides agree with TRBD1. Germline trimming cut 10 bases from V and 9 bases from J; bases unmatched to any gene: 5. Germline V gene lookup returns CDR1 LGHDT and CDR2 YNNKEL (reference sequence). CDR3 length: 13 residues. The CDR3 coding sequence is TGTGCCACCTCGGGACAGGGGGTTTCACCCCTCCACTTT. Its protein product is CATSGQGVSPLHF.

In its sample, this clonotype was seen a few times. The rearrangement links TRBV2 to TRBJ2-1, with 10 bases that match TRBD2. Unmatched junction bases numbered 8, after V lost 4 bases and J lost 5 bases. The CDR3 covers 16 residues. CDR1 is SNHLY, CDR2 FYNNEI, per germline. The CDR3 DNA is TGTGCCAGCAGTGGCCCCATAGCGGGAGGCCACAATGAGCAGTTCTTC. Translating it yields CASSGPIAGGHNEQFF.

At least ten counts were recorded for this clonotype. This rearrangement joins TRBV29-1 to TRBJ2-7; 8 bases agree with TRBD2. J gave up 1 base and V 6 bases, and 8 bases lay outside the gene matches. Germline assignment: CDR1 SQVTM and CDR2 ANQGSEA. The CDR3 spans 14 residues. CDR3 residues: CSVAGGGGSYEQYF. The CDR3 bases are TGCAGCGTAGCTGGCGGCGGGGGGTCCTACGAGCAGTACTTC.

The V and J genes are TRBV12-3 or TRBV12-4 and TRBJ1-1; 8 nucleotides match TRBD1. Losses at the gene ends were 3 bases for V and 6 bases for J; bases not matched to a gene: 6. This CDR3 comprises 14 residues. The CDR3 bases are TGTGCCAGCAGTTTTACAGGACAGGGATCTGAAGCTTTCTTT. It specifies CASSFTGQGSEAFF.

This clonotype was observed at least ten times. J is TRBJ2-3 and V is TRBV12-3 or TRBV12-4, with TRBD1 as a possible D gene (6 bases). The CDR3 sequence is 15 residues long. V dropped 5 bases and J dropped 3 bases, with 15 bases sitting between them. The CDR3 nucleotides are TGTGCCAGCAGTCCCAGGGGTGGGGGAACAGATACGCAGTATTTT. It specifies CASSPRGGGTDTQYF.

Note on this clonotype: This may be a read error, as it is one base from a much larger clone. This rearrangement joins TRBV12-3 or TRBV12-4 to TRBJ2-5; 7 bases are a match to TRBD1. The CDR3 covers 12 residues. The CDR3 loop reads CVSRQGQETQYF. The CDR3 DNA reads TGTGTCAGCAGACAGGGACAAGAGACCCAGTACTTC.

This clonotype was seen many times. The chain carries TRBV18 and TRBJ1-6; maybe TRBD1 (5 bases). The germline gives CDR1 KGHSH, CDR2 LQKENI. The CDR3 is made up of 15 amino acids. Trimming removed 0 bases at V and 8 bases at J, with 11 bases between. The CDR3 sequence: CASSPPGQGDSPLHF. The CDR3 DNA reads as TGTGCCAGCTCACCACCGGGTCAAGGGGATTCACCCCTCCACTTT.

This clonotype has ten or more counts. The chain joins TRBV19 to TRBJ2-1, with 9 positions matching TRBD1. Germline CDR1 is LNHDA and CDR2 is SQIVND (reference sequence). The CDR3 covers 15 residues. V lost 8 bases and J lost 9; bases outside the gene matches: 14. Written as DNA, the CDR3 is TGTGCCAGTTACACCTGGACAGGGGTTCGCGGTGAGCAGTTCTTC. This sequence encodes CASYTWTGVRGEQFF.

This clonotype turned up a few times. The J gene is TRBJ2-5, the V gene TRBV19, with a possible D match to TRBD1 (8 bases). Trimming pared 4 bases from V and 0 bases from J, leaving 27 bases between. The CDR3 extends over 20 amino acids. CDR1 LNHDA and CDR2 SQIVND come from the germline V gene (reference sequence). CDR3 loop: CASSTRAGGVASGYQETQYF. The CDR3 bases are TGTGCCAGTAGTACCCGGGCAGGGGGCGTGGCTAGCGGATACCAAGAGACCCAGTACTTC.

The chain employs TRBV6-2 or TRBV6-3 and TRBJ2-5; 7 bases match TRBD2. V was pared by 7 bases and J by 5 bases, with 4 bases of the junction left unmatched. Germline V gene sequence: CDR1 MNHEY, CDR2 SVGEGT. CDR3 length equals 12 residues. DNA for the CDR3: TGTGCCAGCAAGGCGGGAGATGAGACCCAGTACTTC. Its translation is CASKAGDETQYF.

The chain recombines TRBV20-1 with TRBJ1-3; unclear D gene. V lost 1 base to trimming and J lost 0 bases, with 13 bases between them. CDR1 and CDR2 (germline): DFQATT, SNEGSKA (reference sequence). This CDR3 comprises 16 residues. The CDR3 region has the DNA TGCAGTGCTAGAGTTTCAGGAACGGCCTCTGGAAACACCATATATTTT. The encoded protein is CSARVSGTASGNTIYF.

This clonotype was seen only a few times. The chain combines TRBV6-6 with TRBJ2-7; tentative D call: TRBD1 (6 bases). From germline, CDR1 is MNHNY and CDR2 SVGAGI (reference sequence). The CDR3 covers 13 residues. V was shortened by 8 bases and J by 1 base, with 12 bases between the two germline ends. The CDR3 here is CASSGTGSYEQYF. As DNA, the CDR3 is TGTGCCAGCTCGGGAACAGGGTCCTACGAGCAGTACTTC.

This clonotype has only a few counts. V is TRBV25-1 and J is TRBJ2-7; 11 positions agree with TRBD1. Per the germline V gene, CDR1 is MGHDK and CDR2 is SYGVNS. The length of the CDR3 is 15 residues. V lost 1 base and J lost 5; bases outside the gene matches: 4. The CDR3 DNA reads as TGTGCCAGCAGTGAATTAGGGACAGGGGGGGACGAGCAGTACTTC. Translating it yields CASSELGTGGDEQYF.

The rearrangement joins TRBV10-1 to TRBJ2-5; D is possibly TRBD1 or TRBD2 (5 bases each). The CDR3 consists of 16 residues. Germline loops: CDR1 WNHNN, CDR2 SYGVQD (reference sequence). V was pared by 7 bases and J by 2 bases, with 20 bases between. The CDR3 loop is CASIIGTGEIQETQYF. The CDR3, as DNA: TGCGCCAGCATCATTGGGACGGGCGAGATACAAGAGACCCAGTACTTC.

V is TRBV4-1 and J is TRBJ2-7, with D uncertain. Per the germline V gene, CDR1 is MGHRA and CDR2 is YSYEKL. Deletions cut 5 bases from V and 5 bases from J, with 13 bases between. There are 13 residues in the CDR3. In DNA, the CDR3 is TGCGCCAGCAGCAAGACGAGCTGGGACGAGCAGTACTTC. It specifies CASSKTSWDEQYF.